The 13 T cell receptor beta chains given below trace back to one sample, sequenced in a study of blood T cell repertoires in COVID-19 (dated by TCRdb to the early 2020s). Libraries were prepared through the immunoSEQ multiplex PCR assay. In its TCRdb copy, this immuneACCESS table keeps in-frame sequences only and misses some clones. Where compared with another copy, unresolved V genes explain less than half of these, and the others have no known cause. A total of under 130,000 clones appear in this sample, approximately 70% of them only once. The top ten constitute about 5.9% of the sample. What was sequenced was peripheral blood. These receptors were collected from a man older than 75 with acute or convalescent COVID-19.

The rearrangement uses TRBV2 and TRBJ1-6, with D possibly being TRBD1 (5 bases). Germline V gene data show CDR1 as SNHLY and CDR2 as FYNNEI. The CDR3 extends over 15 amino acids. Trimming removed 3 bases at V and 7 bases at J, with 13 bases between. The CDR3 spells CASSDAQANNSPLHF. For the CDR3, the DNA is TGTGCCAGCAGTGACGCACAGGCCAACAATTCACCCCTCCACTTT.

This chain uses TRBV27 with TRBJ2-5; 7 nucleotides agree with TRBD2. Germline V gene data show CDR1 as MNHEY and CDR2 as SMNVEV (reference sequence). V lost 6 bases to trimming and J lost 3 bases; unmatched junction nucleotides: 10. The CDR3 consists of 15 residues. In DNA form, the CDR3 reads TGTGCCAGCAGCCCAAACCGGGGGAGGGAAGAGACCCAGTACTTC. It encodes CASSPNRGREETQYF.

This clone was seen just once. V is TRBV2 and J is TRBJ2-3, with TRBD2 identical over 7 bases. The germline CDR1 and CDR2 sequences are SNHLY and FYNNEI. V was pared by 4 bases and J by 5 bases, with 15 bases of the junction left unmatched. The CDR3 contains 17 residues. The CDR3 here is CASSAGRRLWGGDTQYF. CDR3 in DNA: TGTGCCAGCAGTGCTGGGAGGCGCCTTTGGGGGGGAGATACGCAGTATTTT.

The sample holds many counts of this clone. The V gene is TRBV7-6, the J gene TRBJ1-1; D is unresolved. There are 15 residues in the CDR3. From germline, CDR1 is SGHVS and CDR2 FNYEAQ. V was trimmed by 6 bases and J by 0 bases, leaving 14 bases between them. The CDR3 sequence: CASSLMTEMNTEAFF. CDR3 nucleotide sequence: TGTGCCAGCAGTTTAATGACGGAGATGAACACTGAAGCTTTCTTT. The full variable domain, completed using reference TRBV7-6 and TRBJ1-1, is GAGVSQSPRYKVTKRGQDVALRCDPISGHVSLYWYRQALGQGPEFLTYFNYEAQQDKSGLPNDRFSAERPEGSISTLTIQRTEQRDSAMYRCASSLMTEMNTEAFFGQGTRLTVV.

There are a few counts of this clone. This chain uses TRBV7-2 with TRBJ2-7; D might be TRBD2 (5 bases). The length of the CDR3 is 13 residues. Germline assignment: CDR1 SGHTA and CDR2 FQGNSA. The germline V and J ends were trimmed by 3 bases and 9 bases, with 15 bases remaining between them. The CDR3 DNA reads TGTGCCAGCAGCTTCAGACCCGGAGGAAGGCAGTACTTC. This sequence encodes CASSFRPGGRQYF.

The chain employs TRBV6-2 or TRBV6-3 and TRBJ1-5, with 7 bases that match TRBD1. CDR1 and CDR2 (germline): MNHEY, SVGEGT. This CDR3 contains 14 residues. V lost 6 bases to trimming and J lost 4 bases; unmatched junction nucleotides: 6. The CDR3 DNA is TGTGCCAGCAGCCGCGGGACAGCTAATCAGCCCCAGCATTTT. Encoded protein: CASSRGTANQPQHF.

V usage is TRBV5-1 and J usage is TRBJ2-1, with TRBD2 identical over 11 bases. CDR1 and CDR2 (germline): SGHRS, YFSETQ. The CDR3 loop spans 18 amino acids. V was clipped by 1 base and J by 0 bases; unmatched bases: 6. The chain's CDR3 is CASSLRGGLAGSYNEQFF. The CDR3 DNA sequence: TGCGCCAGCAGCTTGAGGGGCGGACTAGCGGGCTCCTACAATGAGCAGTTCTTC.

V and J are TRBV14 and TRBJ2-1; possibly TRBD2 for D (6 bases). Trimming took off 1 base at V and 4 bases at J, with 17 bases between the two ends. The germline V gene has CDR1 SGHDN and CDR2 FVKESK. CDR3 length equals 17 residues. The CDR3 protein is CASSQVQGAGIYNEQFF. The CDR3 DNA reads TGTGCCAGCAGCCAAGTGCAGGGAGCGGGCATATACAATGAGCAGTTCTTC. The whole variable domain, remainder taken from reference TRBV14 and TRBJ2-1, is EAGVTQFPSHSVIEKGQTVTLRCDPISGHDNLYWYRRVMGKEIKFLLHFVKESKQDESGMPNNRFLAERTGGTYSTLKVQPAELEDSGVYFCASSQVQGAGIYNEQFFGPGTRLTVL.

The chain is built from TRBV6-5 and TRBJ1-6, with a weak D call TRBD1 (6 bases). Germline V gene lookup returns CDR1 MNHEY and CDR2 SVGAGI. Trimming cost V 2 bases and J 7 bases, with 12 bases left between them. This CDR3 spans 15 amino acids. The CDR3 DNA reads as TGTGCCAGCAGTTACCGGGACAACAGCAATTCACCCCTCCACTTT. Translating it yields CASSYRDNSNSPLHF.

The rearrangement joins TRBV7-2 to TRBJ1-1, with D possibly TRBD1 on 5 matching bases. The germline V gene encodes CDR1 SGHTA and CDR2 FQGNSA. The CDR3 is made up of 15 amino acids. The V and J ends lost 0 bases and 11 bases respectively, with 19 bases between them. The CDR3 region is CASSLARRAGGRAFF. The CDR3 DNA sequence: TGTGCCAGCAGCTTAGCGAGGCGGGCTGGGGGGAGGGCTTTCTTT.

This sequence joins TRBV6-2 or TRBV6-3 and TRBJ2-3, with D possibly being TRBD1 (5 bases). The CDR3 loop spans 16 amino acids. CDR1 MNHEY and CDR2 SVGEGT come from the germline V gene. The V gene lost 5 bases and the J gene lost 0 bases, with 15 bases spanning the gap. CDR3 sequence reads: CASSRGSLASTDTQYF. CDR3 DNA sequence: TGTGCCAGCAGTAGGGGTTCGTTGGCTAGCACAGATACGCAGTATTTT.

CDR3 sequence (DNA): TGTGCCAGCAGTTCAGGGACACCCTACGAGCAGTACTTC. Encoded protein: CASSSGTPYEQYF. The V gene is TRBV28, the J gene TRBJ2-7; the D gene is possibly TRBD1 (6 bases). Per the germline V gene, CDR1 is MDHEN and CDR2 is SYDVKM. This CDR3 spans 13 amino acids. Trimming stripped 4 bases from V and 2 bases from J, with 9 bases between.

The rearrangement joins TRBV27 to TRBJ2-5; D is possibly TRBD2 (6 bases). V gave up 5 bases and J gave up 1 base, with 11 bases separating them. Germline-derived CDR1 and CDR2 are MNHEY and SMNVEV (reference sequence). This CDR3 region has 14 residues. CDR3 nucleotide sequence: TGTGCCAGCAGTAATGCGGGATTCCAAGAGACCCAGTACTTC. This gives the protein CASSNAGFQETQYF.